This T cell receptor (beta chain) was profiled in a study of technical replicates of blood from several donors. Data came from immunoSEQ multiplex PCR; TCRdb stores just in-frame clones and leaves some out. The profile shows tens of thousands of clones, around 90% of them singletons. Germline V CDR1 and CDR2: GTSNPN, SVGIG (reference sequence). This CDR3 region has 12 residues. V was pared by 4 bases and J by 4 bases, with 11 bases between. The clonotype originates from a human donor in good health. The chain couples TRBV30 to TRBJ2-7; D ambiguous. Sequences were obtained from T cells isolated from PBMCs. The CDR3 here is CAWTPLSYEQYF. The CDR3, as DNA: TGTGCCTGGACTCCCCTTTCGTACGAGCAGTACTTC.